The present entry profiles one T cell receptor beta chain with its context. The data derive from a study of blood T cell repertoires in COVID-19. Study overall: The samples span acute and convalescent COVID-19 from the United States, Italy and Spain. The analysed material was cDNA or gDNA that came from T cells, B-cell-depleted T cells, or PBMCs.

Libraries were prepared by immunoSEQ multiplex PCR; TCRdb keeps only in-frame clonotypes and omits some of them. The profile shows around 180,000 clones, about nine tenths of them singletons. The CDR3 consists of 13 residues. The ends were cut back, 11 bases at V and 3 bases at J, with 15 bases in the middle. V is TRBV12-3 or TRBV12-4 and J is TRBJ2-3; a possible D gene is TRBD1 (6 bases). Input material: peripheral blood. This TCR came from an older man with active or convalescent COVID-19. The CDR3 DNA follows: TGTGCCGCGAGGGGGTCATCGACAGATACGCAGTATTTT. It codes for CAARGSSTDTQYF.